This is a list of T cell receptor beta chains from one sample in a study of a mutant IDH1 vaccine in newly diagnosed glioma. Assay: immunoSEQ multiplex PCR; the TCRdb copy retains only in-frame clones and omits some. The table has around 99,000 clones, about 82% seen once; the top ten hold roughly 6.9%. The material sequenced was PBMCs, taken from a glioma patient treated with radiotherapy, temozolomide or both. These receptors came from a man aged 40-55 years with glioma. Each CDR3 is given with its conserved first and last residue. Some rows have no size entry. The others give once, few or many, or a class for an expanded clone.

v_call clone_size cdr3_aa
TRBV7-9 NA CASSLGGWLNEQFF
TRBV28 NA CASSLRGPLNYGYTF
TRBV5-1 NA CASSQELSSYEQYF
TRBV5-4 NA CASSLPLEATQYF
TRBV7-2 few CASSWGQGSFYNEQFF
TRBV6-1 NA CASSEGAGSIETQYF
TRBV5-4 NA CASSFGDGYTF
TRBV5-1 once CASSSSGTGNEQYF
TRBV27 NA CASSLSTAQGAMGYTF
TRBV5-1 NA CASSFSGRAHEQFF
TRBV9 NA CASSGGSDSYEQYF
TRBV28 NA CASSPPGPGPGNTIYF
TRBV7-9 NA CASSPFGTESSPLHF
TRBV7-2 NA CASSLSYEQYF
TRBV5-1 once CASSQELAYEQYF
TRBV4-2 NA CASSQAEQGGSYEQYF